A selection of T cell receptor beta chains follows, all from one sample in a study of T cell responses to AZD1222 COVID-19 vaccine. Here immunoSEQ multiplex PCR was the method, and the copy in TCRdb shows in-frame clones only, minus some. Of some 120,000 clones listed, 85% to 95% are singletons. The sample here was peripheral blood, taken 28 days after the second AZD1222 dose. The receptors were sampled from an adult who received the AZD1222 COVID-19 vaccine. Both conserved end residues are part of each CDR3.

J gene,V gene,CDR3 protein
TRBJ1-2,TRBV7-9,CASSSLTVEGYTF
TRBJ2-2,TRBV5-1,CASSSNPRGGTGELFF
TRBJ2-7,TRBV11-1,CASRRDNSYEQYF
TRBJ2-2,TRBV24-1,CATSDSPGTGELFF
TRBJ2-7,TRBV28,CASTTDPYEQYF
TRBJ2-5,TRBV13,CASSLARGQETQYF
TRBJ1-1,TRBV5-1,CASSSRPYSAMNTEAFF
TRBJ2-7,TRBV6-5,CASNSAGSEQYF
TRBJ2-7,TRBV13,CASTSAGTPTYEQYF
TRBJ2-3,TRBV28,CASSPGVGSADTQYF
TRBJ1-5,TRBV7-9,CASSKEDRGQPQHF
TRBJ1-2,TRBV11-2,CASSFDGSYGYTF
TRBJ2-3,TRBV28,CASSAGGGLEDTQYF
TRBJ2-7,TRBV7-9,CASSLASSGEQYF
TRBJ1-5,TRBV6-6,CASSLGQGGHPQHF
TRBJ1-2,TRBV7-2,CASSPKGGTRSGYTF
TRBJ2-1,TRBV28,CASSLSQYNEQFF
TRBJ1-1,TRBV12-5,CASGTQTEAFF
TRBJ1-2,TRBV4-2,CASSRGTYGYTF
TRBJ2-2,TRBV21-1,CASSNYKHGREDTGELFF
TRBJ1-2,TRBV13,CASSLNRDYGYTF
TRBJ1-2,TRBV6-5,CASRSVEVRTYGYTF
TRBJ2-1,TRBV27,CASSSVGQTAYNEQFF
TRBJ2-5,TRBV3-1/TRBV3-2,CASSQVPGGGETQYF
TRBJ1-4,TRBV2,CASVRGTGGEKLFF
TRBJ2-7,TRBV5-4,CASSPPPLAGVGYEQYF
TRBJ1-1,TRBV2,CATKGRETSTEAFF
TRBJ2-3,TRBV20-1,CSALHADTQYF
TRBJ2-3,TRBV18,CASSPARAGGGRDTQYF
TRBJ2-7,TRBV29-1,CSVEDPRGVSSYEQYF
TRBJ2-7,TRBV28,CASSPPQVAGHYEQYF
TRBJ1-4,TRBV15,CATSGGGLLRKNEKLFF
TRBJ1-1,TRBV11-1,CASSSLRQKNTEAFF
TRBJ2-6,TRBV7-9,CASSLGPSSGANVLTF
TRBJ2-7,TRBV6-5,CAARPGRSYEQYF
TRBJ2-7,TRBV27,CASSSRTGSYEQYF
TRBJ1-1,TRBV18,CASSPTALNTEAFF
TRBJ1-2,TRBV27,CARPRPRMTLGYTF
TRBJ1-2,TRBV28,CASSLAGGFNYGYTF
TRBJ2-5,TRBV3-1/TRBV3-2,CASSPLGTTSQETQYF
TRBJ2-1,TRBV7-2,CASSLERSYFNLFF
TRBJ1-6,TRBV6-5,CASIRDISYNSPLHF
TRBJ1-1,TRBV29-1,CSVLVTGMNTEAFF
TRBJ2-2,TRBV11-2,CASSSQGEGNGELFF
TRBJ1-1,TRBV6-5,CASSLRGLRNTEAFF
TRBJ2-7,TRBV5-1,CASSPHARDTSYEQYF
TRBJ1-1,TRBV7-9,CASSFGGSGTEAFF
TRBJ1-6,TRBV2,CASQGAMEDNSPLHF
TRBJ2-2,TRBV15,CATSRDEAGLAGSVGELFF
TRBJ1-6,TRBV5-4,CASSLAADTNSPLHF
TRBJ2-5,TRBV5-6,CASSWLQDSPYQETQYF
TRBJ1-2,TRBV6-5,CASSYRGQRYGYTF
TRBJ1-6,TRBV18,CASSGTGGLTYSPLHF
TRBJ2-1,TRBV3-1/TRBV3-2,CASSQDPSGRYNEQFF
TRBJ2-2,TRBV18,CASSLRRTGPTGELFF